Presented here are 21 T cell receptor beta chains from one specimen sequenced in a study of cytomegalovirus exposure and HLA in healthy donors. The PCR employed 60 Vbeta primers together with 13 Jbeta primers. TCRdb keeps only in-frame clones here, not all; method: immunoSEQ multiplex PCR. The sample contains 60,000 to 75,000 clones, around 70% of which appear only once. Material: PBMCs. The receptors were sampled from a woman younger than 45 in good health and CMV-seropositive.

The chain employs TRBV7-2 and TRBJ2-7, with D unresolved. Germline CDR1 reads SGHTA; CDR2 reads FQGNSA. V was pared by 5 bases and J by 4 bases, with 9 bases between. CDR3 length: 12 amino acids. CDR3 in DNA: TGTGCCAGCAGCCTTGAGTGGTACGAGCAGTACTTC. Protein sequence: CASSLEWYEQYF.

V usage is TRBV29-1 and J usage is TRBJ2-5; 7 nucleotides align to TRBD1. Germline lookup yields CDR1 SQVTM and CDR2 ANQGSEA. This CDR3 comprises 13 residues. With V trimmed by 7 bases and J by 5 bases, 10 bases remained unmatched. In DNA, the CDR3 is TGCAGCGGCCTGGGACAGATCGGGGAGACCCAGTACTTC. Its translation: CSGLGQIGETQYF.

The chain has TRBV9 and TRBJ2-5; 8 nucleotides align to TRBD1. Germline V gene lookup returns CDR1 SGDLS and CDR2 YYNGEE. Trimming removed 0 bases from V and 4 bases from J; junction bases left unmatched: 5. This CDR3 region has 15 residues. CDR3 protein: CASSVDPGQGETQYF. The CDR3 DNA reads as TGTGCCAGCAGCGTAGACCCCGGACAGGGAGAGACCCAGTACTTC.

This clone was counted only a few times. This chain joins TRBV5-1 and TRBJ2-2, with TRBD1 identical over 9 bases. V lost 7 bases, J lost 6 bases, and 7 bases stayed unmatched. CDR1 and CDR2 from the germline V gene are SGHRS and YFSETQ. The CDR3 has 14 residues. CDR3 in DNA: TGCGCCAGCCAAGGGACAGGGAAGGCCGGGGAGCTGTTTTTT. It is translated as CASQGTGKAGELFF.

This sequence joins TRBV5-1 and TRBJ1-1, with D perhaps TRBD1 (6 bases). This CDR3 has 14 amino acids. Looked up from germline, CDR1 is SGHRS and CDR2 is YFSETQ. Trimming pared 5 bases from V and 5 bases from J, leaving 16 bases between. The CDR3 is CASRIIRGGTEAFF. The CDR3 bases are TGCGCCAGCAGGATCATCAGGGGTGGTACTGAAGCTTTCTTT.

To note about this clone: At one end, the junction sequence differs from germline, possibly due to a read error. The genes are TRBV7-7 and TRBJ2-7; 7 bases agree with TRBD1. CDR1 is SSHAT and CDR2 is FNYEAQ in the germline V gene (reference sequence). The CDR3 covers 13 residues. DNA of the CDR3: TGTGCTAGCAGCTTTAGGGACAGCGCTGAGCAGTACTTC. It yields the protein CASSFRDSAEQYF. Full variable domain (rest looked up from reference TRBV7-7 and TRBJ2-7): GAGVSQSPRYKVTKRGQDVTLRCDPISSHATLYWYQQALGQGPEFLTYFNYEAQPDKSGLPSDRFSAERPEGSISTLTIQRTEQRDSAMYRCASSFRDSAEQYFGPGTRLTVT.

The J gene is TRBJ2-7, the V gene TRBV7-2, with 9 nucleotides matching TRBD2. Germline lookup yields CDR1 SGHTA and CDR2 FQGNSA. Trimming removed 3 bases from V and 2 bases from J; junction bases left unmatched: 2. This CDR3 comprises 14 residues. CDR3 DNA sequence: TGTGCCAGCAGCTTTGGCGGGAGGGCCTACGAGCAGTACTTC. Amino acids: CASSFGGRAYEQYF.

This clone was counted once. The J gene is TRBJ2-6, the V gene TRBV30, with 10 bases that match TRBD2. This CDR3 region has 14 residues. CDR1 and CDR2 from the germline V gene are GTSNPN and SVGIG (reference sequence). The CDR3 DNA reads TGTGCTTGTACTAGCGGGGCTGGGGCCAACGTCCTGACTTTC. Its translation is CACTSGAGANVLTF. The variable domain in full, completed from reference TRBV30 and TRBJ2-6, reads SQTIHQWPATLVQPVGSPLSLECTVEGTSNPNLYWYRQAAGRGLQLLFYSVGIGQISSEVPQNLSASRPQDRQFILSSKKLLLSDSGFYLCACTSGAGANVLTFGAGSRLTVL.

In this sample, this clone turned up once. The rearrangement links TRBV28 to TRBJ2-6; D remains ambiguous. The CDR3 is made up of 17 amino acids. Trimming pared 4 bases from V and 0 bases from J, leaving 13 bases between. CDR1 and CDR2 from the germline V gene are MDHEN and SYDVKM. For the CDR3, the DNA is TGTGCCAGCAGTTCCCCGGTCCTAAGCTCTGGGGCCAACGTCCTGACTTTC. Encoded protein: CASSSPVLSSGANVLTF.

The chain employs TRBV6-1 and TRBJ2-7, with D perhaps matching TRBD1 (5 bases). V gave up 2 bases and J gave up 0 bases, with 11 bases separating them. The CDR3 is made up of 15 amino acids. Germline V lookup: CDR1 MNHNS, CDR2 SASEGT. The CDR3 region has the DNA TGTGCCAGCAGTGAATGGCAGGGTGGCTCCTACGAGCAGTACTTC. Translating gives CASSEWQGGSYEQYF.

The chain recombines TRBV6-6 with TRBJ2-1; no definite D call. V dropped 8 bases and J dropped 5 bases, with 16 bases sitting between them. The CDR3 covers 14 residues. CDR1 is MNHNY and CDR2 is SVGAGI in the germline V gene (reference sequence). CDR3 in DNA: TGTGCCAGCTCCTCCCCGCAGGATCACAATGAGCAGTTCTTC. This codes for CASSSPQDHNEQFF.

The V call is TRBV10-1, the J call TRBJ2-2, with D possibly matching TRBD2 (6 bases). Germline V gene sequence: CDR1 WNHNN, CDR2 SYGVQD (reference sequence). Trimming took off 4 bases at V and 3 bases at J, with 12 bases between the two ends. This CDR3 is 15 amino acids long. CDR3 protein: CASSGSSDYTGELFF. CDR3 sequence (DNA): TGCGCCAGCAGTGGGTCTAGCGACTACACCGGGGAGCTGTTTTTT.

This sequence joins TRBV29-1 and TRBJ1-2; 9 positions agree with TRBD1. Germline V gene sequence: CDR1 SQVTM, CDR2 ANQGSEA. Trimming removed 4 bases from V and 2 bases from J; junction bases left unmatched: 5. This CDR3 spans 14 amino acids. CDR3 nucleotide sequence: TGCAGCGTTGCCTTTGACAGGGGGAACTATGGCTACACCTTC. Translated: CSVAFDRGNYGYTF.

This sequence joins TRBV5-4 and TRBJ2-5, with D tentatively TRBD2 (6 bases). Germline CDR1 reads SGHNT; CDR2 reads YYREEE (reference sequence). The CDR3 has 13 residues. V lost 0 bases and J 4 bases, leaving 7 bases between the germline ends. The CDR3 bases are TGTGCCAGCAGCTTGGGAGCGGGAGAGACCCAGTACTTC. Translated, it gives CASSLGAGETQYF.

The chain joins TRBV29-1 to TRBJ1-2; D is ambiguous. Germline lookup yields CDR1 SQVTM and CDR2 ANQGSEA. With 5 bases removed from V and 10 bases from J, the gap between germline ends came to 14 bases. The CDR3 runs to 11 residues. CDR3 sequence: CSVLTLGDYTF. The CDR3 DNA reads TGCAGCGTTCTTACCCTAGGCGACTACACCTTC.

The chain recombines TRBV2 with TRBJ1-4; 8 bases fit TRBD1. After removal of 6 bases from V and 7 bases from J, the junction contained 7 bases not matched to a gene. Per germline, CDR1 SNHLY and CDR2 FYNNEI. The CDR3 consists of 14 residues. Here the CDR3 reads CASSQGAAFEKLFF. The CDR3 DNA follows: TGTGCCAGCAGCCAGGGGGCCGCTTTTGAAAAACTGTTTTTT.

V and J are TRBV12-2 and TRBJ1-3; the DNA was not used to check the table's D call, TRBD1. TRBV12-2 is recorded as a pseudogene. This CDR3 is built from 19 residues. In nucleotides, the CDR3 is TGTGCAAGTCGCTTAGGAGAATTGCCGAACGGACAGGGAGGAAACACCATATATTTT. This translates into CASRLGELPNGQGGNTIYF.

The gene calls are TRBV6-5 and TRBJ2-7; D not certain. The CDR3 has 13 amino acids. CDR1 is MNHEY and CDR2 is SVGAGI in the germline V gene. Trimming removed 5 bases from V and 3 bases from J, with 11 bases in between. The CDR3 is CASSPSAHYEQYF. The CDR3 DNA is TGTGCCAGCAGTCCGAGCGCCCACTACGAGCAGTACTTC.

The CDR3 nucleotides read TGTGCCAGTAGTATCTCGGTGGGACAGGGATTCTATAGCAATCAGCCCCAGCATTTT. This encodes CASSISVGQGFYSNQPQHF. V usage is TRBV19 and J usage is TRBJ1-5, with 9 bases identical to TRBD1. The trim removed 3 bases at V and 0 bases at J, leaving 12 bases unmatched. The CDR3 loop spans 19 amino acids. Per the germline V gene, CDR1 is LNHDA and CDR2 is SQIVND (reference sequence).

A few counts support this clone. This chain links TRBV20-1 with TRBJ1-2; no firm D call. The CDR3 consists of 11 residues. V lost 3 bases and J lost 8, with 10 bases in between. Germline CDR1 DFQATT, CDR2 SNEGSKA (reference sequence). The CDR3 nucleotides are TGCAGTGCTAGCTTTAACGGGGGCTACACCTTC. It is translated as CSASFNGGYTF.

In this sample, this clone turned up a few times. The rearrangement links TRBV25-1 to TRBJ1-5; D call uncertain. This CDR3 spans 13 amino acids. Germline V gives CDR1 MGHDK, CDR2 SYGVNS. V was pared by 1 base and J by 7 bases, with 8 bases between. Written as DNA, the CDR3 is TGTGCCAGCAGTGAATGGGTGGGCCAGCCCCAGCATTTT. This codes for CASSEWVGQPQHF.